The rows below give T cell receptor beta chains drawn from one sample of a study of cytomegalovirus exposure and HLA in healthy donors. Sequenced by immunoSEQ multiplex PCR; TCRdb stores in-frame clones only, minus some. The sample has 99,000 or so clones; 75% to 85% are singletons. Sequencing used PBMCs. The source is a male donor in good health and CMV-seropositive. Both conserved end residues are part of each CDR3. The D gene is left open where the match is weak. Expanded clones get a size class; other rows say once, few or many, or leave the size out.

>TRBV27|TRBJ1-4|TRBD1|-
CASRTGQGREKLFF
TGTGCCAGCAGGACGGGACAGGGGAGGGAAAAACTGTTTTTT
>TRBV6-1|TRBJ1-5|-|few
CASSLGGGQPQHF
TGTGCCAGCAGTTTGGGGGGTGGTCAGCCCCAGCATTTT
>TRBV7-7|TRBJ2-7|-|-
CASSLGQGPTYEQYF
TGTGCTAGCAGCTTAGGCCAGGGTCCTACCTACGAGCAGTACTTC
>TRBV29-1|TRBJ1-1|-|-
CSVEGGGVNTEAFF
TGCAGCGTTGAAGGAGGGGGGGTTAACACTGAAGCTTTCTTT
>TRBV4-1|TRBJ2-7|TRBD1|-
CASSTGTGAAYEQYF
TGCGCCAGCAGCACCGGGACAGGCGCCGCCTACGAGCAGTACTTC
>TRBV11-2|TRBJ2-5|-|-
CASRQTTGLQETQYF
TGTGCCAGCAGGCAAACTACAGGTTTACAAGAGACCCAGTACTTC
>TRBV6-5|TRBJ1-6|-|-
CASSYTGSPLHF
TGTGCCAGCAGTTACACGGGATCACCCCTCCACTTT
>TRBV7-2|TRBJ2-4|TRBD2|-
CASSLVQRGGRENIQYF
TGTGCCAGCAGCTTAGTTCAGCGGGGGGGCCGGGAAAACATTCAGTACTTC
>TRBV19|TRBJ2-5|-|-
CASKAAAAETQYF
TGTGCCAGTAAGGCGGCGGCCGCGGAGACCCAGTACTTC
>TRBV21-1|TRBJ1-5|-|few
CASSDRDNQPQHF
TGTGCCAGCTCAGACAGGGACAATCAGCCCCAGCATTTT
>TRBV5-8|TRBJ2-5|TRBD2|-
CASSLSGLAEETQYF
TGTGCCAGCAGCTTGTCGGGACTAGCGGAAGAGACCCAGTACTTC
>TRBV7-2|TRBJ1-1|TRBD1|-
CASSLGTGINTEAFF
TGTGCCAGCAGCTTAGGGACAGGGATAAACACTGAAGCTTTCTTT
>TRBV7-9|TRBJ2-5|TRBD2|-
CASSLTSGGSGETQYF
TGTGCCAGCAGCTTGACTAGCGGGGGCTCCGGGGAGACCCAGTACTTC
>TRBV6-5|TRBJ1-4|TRBD1|-
CASSQTGGALKLFF
TGTGCCAGCAGTCAGACAGGGGGCGCGTTAAAACTGTTTTTT
>TRBV12-5|TRBJ1-1|-|-
CASGLVPVTEAFF
TGTGCTAGTGGTTTGGTACCGGTCACTGAAGCTTTCTTT
>TRBV27|TRBJ1-5|TRBD1|-
CASSPGQVSNQPQHF
TGTGCCAGCAGTCCAGGACAGGTTAGCAATCAGCCCCAGCATTTT
>TRBV30|TRBJ1-1|-|few
CAVSNAGSEAFF
TGTGCTGTAAGTAACGCAGGCTCTGAAGCTTTCTTT
>TRBV14|TRBJ2-1|TRBD2|-
CASSRPGGYNEQFF
TGTGCCAGCAGTCGCCCGGGAGGATACAATGAGCAGTTCTTC
>TRBV30|TRBJ2-7|-|-
CAWTRSDGGRYEQYF
TGTGCCTGGACCAGATCGGACGGGGGTCGCTACGAGCAGTACTTC
>TRBV2|TRBJ1-2|-|few
CASTDGLYGYTF
TGTGCCAGCACCGATGGGCTCTATGGCTACACCTTC
>TRBV6-5|TRBJ1-1|-|-
CASSFYSMNTEAFF
TGTGCCAGCAGTTTCTATTCCATGAACACTGAAGCTTTCTTT
>TRBV2|TRBJ2-7|-|-
CAGSEGTPGGQYF
TGTGCCGGGTCCGAAGGGACTCCCGGTGGGCAGTACTTC
>TRBV6-5|TRBJ2-3|TRBD2|-
CASSYGGGPADTQYF
TGTGCCAGCAGTTATGGCGGGGGGCCTGCAGATACGCAGTATTTT
>TRBV5-1|TRBJ2-6|TRBD1|-
CASSVLGTGTSGANVLTF
TGCGCCAGCAGCGTACTAGGGACAGGGACCTCTGGGGCCAACGTCCTGACTTTC
>TRBV5-8|TRBJ2-5|-|few
CASSPLETQYF
TGTGCCAGCAGCCCCTTAGAGACCCAGTACTTC
>TRBV7-6|TRBJ2-1|-|once
CASSLAAGSNEQFF
TGTGCCAGCAGCTTGGCGGCGGGTAGCAATGAGCAGTTCTTC
>TRBV19|TRBJ1-3|-|-
CASSWGQSSGNTIYF
TGTGCCAGTAGTTGGGGACAAAGCTCTGGAAACACCATATATTTT
>TRBV27|TRBJ2-6|-|once
CASNPRGAHGANVLTF
TGTGCCAGCAATCCACGGGGGGCGCACGGGGCCAACGTCCTGACTTTC
>TRBV18|TRBJ1-4|-|-
CASSPGQQEVKLFF
TGTGCCAGCTCACCGGGACAACAAGAAGTAAAACTGTTTTTT
>TRBV19|TRBJ2-7|-|-
CASSITPQGPPYEQYF
TGTGCCAGTAGTATTACCCCTCAGGGTCCGCCCTACGAGCAGTACTTC
>TRBV2|TRBJ1-5|TRBD1|-
CASSGGNRGLQPQHF
TGTGCCAGCAGTGGAGGGAACAGGGGGCTCCAGCCCCAGCATTTT
>TRBV18|TRBJ1-1|-|-
CASSPRTESTEAFF
TGTGCCAGCTCACCAAGGACAGAGAGCACTGAAGCTTTCTTT
>TRBV5-1|TRBJ2-7|TRBD1|-
CASSVGQEAAEQYF
TGCGCCAGCAGCGTAGGACAGGAGGCCGCCGAGCAGTACTTC
>TRBV6-1|TRBJ1-2|-|once
CASSEAPRSAGYTF
TGTGCCAGCAGTGAAGCCCCTAGGTCGGCGGGCTACACCTTC
>TRBV18|TRBJ1-2|TRBD1|-
CASSPLGQDLPYTF
TGTGCCAGCTCACCACTTGGACAGGACCTCCCCTACACCTTC
>TRBV4-1|TRBJ2-1|TRBD2|-
CASSQIAGATSYNEQFF
TGCGCCAGCAGCCAAATAGCGGGGGCAACCTCCTACAATGAGCAGTTCTTC
>TRBV7-9|TRBJ1-2|-|-
CAIWTADGYTF
TGTGCCATCTGGACAGCAGATGGCTACACCTTC
>TRBV14|TRBJ2-5|-|-
CASSQDYIGGETQYF
TGTGCCAGCAGCCAAGATTATATAGGAGGGGAGACCCAGTACTTC
>TRBV5-1|TRBJ1-1|TRBD1|-
CASSPTGRTEAFF
TGCGCCAGCAGCCCGACAGGGCGGACTGAAGCTTTCTTT
>TRBV27|TRBJ2-6|TRBD1|-
CASSLGGQGRRVLTF
TGTGCCAGCAGTTTGGGGGGACAGGGGAGGAGGGTCCTGACTTTC
>TRBV7-9|TRBJ2-2|-|-
CASSLASGDTGELFF
TGTGCCAGCAGCTTAGCATCCGGGGACACCGGGGAGCTGTTTTTT
>TRBV2|TRBJ1-5|TRBD1|once
CASSADRGNQPQHF
TGTGCCAGCAGCGCCGACAGGGGCAATCAGCCCCAGCATTTT
>TRBV27|TRBJ1-6|-|-
CASSPPLYRDSPLHF
TGTGCCAGCAGTCCTCCACTTTACAGGGACTCACCCCTCCACTTT
>TRBV30|TRBJ1-6|TRBD1|few
CAWSRGTALSSYNSPLHF
TGTGCCTGGAGCAGAGGGACAGCGTTGAGCTCCTATAATTCACCCCTCCACTTT
>TRBV27|TRBJ2-2|-|-
CASSRGTGELFF
TGTGCCAGCAGCCGGGGGACCGGGGAGCTGTTTTTT
>TRBV20-1|TRBJ1-2|-|once
CRRGGDGGYTF
TGCAGGAGGGGAGGGGATGGAGGCTACACCTTC
>TRBV5-1|TRBJ2-7|TRBD1|-
CASSLGQGSYEQYF
TGCGCCAGCAGCTTGGGACAGGGATCCTACGAGCAGTACTTC
>TRBV2|TRBJ2-7|-|-
CASSERDSWGEQYF
TGTGCCAGCAGTGAACGGGACTCGTGGGGCGAGCAGTACTTC
>TRBV7-8|TRBJ2-3|TRBD2|-
CASSLATSGSTDTQYF
TGTGCCAGCAGCTTAGCGACTAGCGGTAGCACAGATACGCAGTATTTT
>TRBV7-8|TRBJ1-1|TRBD1|-
CASSLRQGNTEAFF
TGTGCCAGCAGCCTCCGACAGGGGAACACTGAAGCTTTCTTT
>TRBV5-1|TRBJ1-2|TRBD1|-
CASSQGQGLYGYTF
TGCGCCAGCAGCCAGGGACAGGGACTCTATGGCTACACCTTC